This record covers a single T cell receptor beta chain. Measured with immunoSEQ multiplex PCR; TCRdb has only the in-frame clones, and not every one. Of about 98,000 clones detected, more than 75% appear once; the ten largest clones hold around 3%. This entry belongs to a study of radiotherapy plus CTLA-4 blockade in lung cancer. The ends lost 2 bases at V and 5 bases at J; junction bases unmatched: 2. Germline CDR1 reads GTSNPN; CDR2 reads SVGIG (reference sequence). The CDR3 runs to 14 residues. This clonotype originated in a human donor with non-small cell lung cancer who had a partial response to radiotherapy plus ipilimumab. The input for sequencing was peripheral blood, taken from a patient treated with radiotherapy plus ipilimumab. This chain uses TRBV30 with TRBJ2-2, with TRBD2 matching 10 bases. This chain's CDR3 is CAWSKLAGTGELFF. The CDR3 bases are TGTGCCTGGAGTAAACTAGCGGGAACCGGGGAGCTGTTTTTT. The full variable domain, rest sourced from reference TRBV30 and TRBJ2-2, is SQTIHQWPATLVQPVGSPLSLECTVEGTSNPNLYWYRQAAGRGLQLLFYSVGIGQISSEVPQNLSASRPQDRQFILSSKKLLLSDSGFYLCAWSKLAGTGELFFGEGSRLTVL.